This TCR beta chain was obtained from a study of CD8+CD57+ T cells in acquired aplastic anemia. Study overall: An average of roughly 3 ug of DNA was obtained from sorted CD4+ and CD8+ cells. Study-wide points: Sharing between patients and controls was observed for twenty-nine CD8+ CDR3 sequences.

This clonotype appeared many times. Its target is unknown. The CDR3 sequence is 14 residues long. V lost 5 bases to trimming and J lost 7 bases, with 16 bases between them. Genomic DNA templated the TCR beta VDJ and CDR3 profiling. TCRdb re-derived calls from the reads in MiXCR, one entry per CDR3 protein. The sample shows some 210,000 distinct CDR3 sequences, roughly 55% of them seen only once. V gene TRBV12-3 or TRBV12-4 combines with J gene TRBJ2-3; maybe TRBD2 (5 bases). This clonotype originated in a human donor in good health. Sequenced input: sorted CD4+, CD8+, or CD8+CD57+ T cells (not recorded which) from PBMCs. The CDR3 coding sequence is TGTGCCAGCAGTCTAACCCGGACTGTAAATACGCAGTATTTT. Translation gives CASSLTRTVNTQYF.